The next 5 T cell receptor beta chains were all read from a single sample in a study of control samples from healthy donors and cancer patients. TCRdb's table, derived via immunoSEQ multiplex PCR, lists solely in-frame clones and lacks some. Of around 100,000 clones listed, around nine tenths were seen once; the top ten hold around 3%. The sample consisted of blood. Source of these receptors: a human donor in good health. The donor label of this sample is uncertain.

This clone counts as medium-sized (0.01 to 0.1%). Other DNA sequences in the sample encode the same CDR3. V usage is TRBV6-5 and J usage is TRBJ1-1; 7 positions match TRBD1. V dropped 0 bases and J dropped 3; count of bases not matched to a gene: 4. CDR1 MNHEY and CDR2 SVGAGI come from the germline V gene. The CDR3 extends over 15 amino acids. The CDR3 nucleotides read TGTGCCAGCAGTTACTCCCCAGGGGGGGACACTGAAGCTTTCTTT. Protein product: CASSYSPGGDTEAFF.

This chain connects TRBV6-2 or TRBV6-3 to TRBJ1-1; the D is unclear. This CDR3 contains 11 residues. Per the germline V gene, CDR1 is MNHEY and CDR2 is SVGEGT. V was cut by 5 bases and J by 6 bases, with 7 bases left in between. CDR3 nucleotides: TGTGCCAGCAGTGCCCCCTCTGAAGCTTTCTTT. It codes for CASSAPSEAFF.

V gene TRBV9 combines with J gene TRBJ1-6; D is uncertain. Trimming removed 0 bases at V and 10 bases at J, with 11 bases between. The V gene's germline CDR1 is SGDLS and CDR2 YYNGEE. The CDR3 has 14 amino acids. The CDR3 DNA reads TGTGCCAGCAGCGTAGACTACGAGCACTCACCCCTCCACTTT. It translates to CASSVDYEHSPLHF.

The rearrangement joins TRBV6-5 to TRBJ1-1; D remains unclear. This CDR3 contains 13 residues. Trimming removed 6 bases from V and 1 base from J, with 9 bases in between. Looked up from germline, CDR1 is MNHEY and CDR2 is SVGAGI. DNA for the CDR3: TGTGCCAGCAGCTTCGACGGGAACACTGAAGCTTTCTTT. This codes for CASSFDGNTEAFF.

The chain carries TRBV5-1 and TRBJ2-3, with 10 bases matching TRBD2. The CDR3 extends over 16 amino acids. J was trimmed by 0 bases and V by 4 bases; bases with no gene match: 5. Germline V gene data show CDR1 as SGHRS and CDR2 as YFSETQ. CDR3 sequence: CASSPGLAASTDTQYF. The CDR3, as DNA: TGCGCCAGCAGCCCAGGACTAGCGGCTAGCACAGATACGCAGTATTTT. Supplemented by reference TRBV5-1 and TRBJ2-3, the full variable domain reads KAGVTQTPRYLIKTRGQQVTLSCSPISGHRSVSWYQQTPGQGLQFLFEYFSETQRNKGNFPGRFSGRQFSNSRSEMNVSTLELGDSALYLCASSPGLAASTDTQYFGPGTRLTVL.